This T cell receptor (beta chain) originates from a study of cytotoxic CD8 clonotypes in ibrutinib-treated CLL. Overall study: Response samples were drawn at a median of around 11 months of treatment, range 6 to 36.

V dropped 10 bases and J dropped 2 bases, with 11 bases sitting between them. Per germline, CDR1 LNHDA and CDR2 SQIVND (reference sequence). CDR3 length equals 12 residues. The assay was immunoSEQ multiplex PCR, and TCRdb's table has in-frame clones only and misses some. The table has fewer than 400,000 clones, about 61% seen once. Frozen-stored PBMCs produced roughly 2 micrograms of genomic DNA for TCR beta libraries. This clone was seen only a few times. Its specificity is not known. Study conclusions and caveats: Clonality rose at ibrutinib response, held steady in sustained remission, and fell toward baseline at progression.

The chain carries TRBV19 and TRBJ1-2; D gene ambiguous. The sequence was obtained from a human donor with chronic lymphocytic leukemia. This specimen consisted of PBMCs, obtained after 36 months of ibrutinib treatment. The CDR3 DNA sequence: TGTGCCACCACGTTGGGGAACTATGGCTACACCTTC. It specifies CATTLGNYGYTF.